One and the same sample provided the 2 T cell receptor beta chains below, sequenced in a study of CD8 T cells in Susac syndrome. Random hexamers primed reverse transcription of about 0.5 to 1 ug RNA. TCRdb used MiXCR to reprocess the immunoSEQ multiplex PCR reads, holding one entry per CDR3 protein. Here the sample spans roughly 200,000 distinct CDR3 sequences, 93% being singletons. Material for sequencing was CD4+ T cells from PBMCs. Source of these receptors: a human donor in good health.

The J gene is TRBJ1-1, the V gene TRBV7-2; D unresolved. Per the germline V gene, CDR1 is SGHTA and CDR2 is FQGNSA. Trimming took off 3 bases at V and 1 base at J, with 6 bases between the two ends. This CDR3 contains 13 residues. The CDR3 sequence: CASSFGRNTEAFF. The CDR3 bases are TGTGCCAGCAGCTTTGGGAGGAACACTGAAGCTTTCTTT.

This chain connects TRBV13 to TRBJ1-4; no reliable D call. Trimming stripped 0 bases from V and 5 bases from J, with 7 bases between. This CDR3 spans 14 amino acids. CDR1 is PRHDT and CDR2 is FYEKMQ in the germline V gene (reference sequence). The CDR3 DNA sequence: TGTGCCAGCAGCTTAGGCCCCCGAAATGAAAAACTGTTTTTT. Its protein product is CASSLGPRNEKLFF.